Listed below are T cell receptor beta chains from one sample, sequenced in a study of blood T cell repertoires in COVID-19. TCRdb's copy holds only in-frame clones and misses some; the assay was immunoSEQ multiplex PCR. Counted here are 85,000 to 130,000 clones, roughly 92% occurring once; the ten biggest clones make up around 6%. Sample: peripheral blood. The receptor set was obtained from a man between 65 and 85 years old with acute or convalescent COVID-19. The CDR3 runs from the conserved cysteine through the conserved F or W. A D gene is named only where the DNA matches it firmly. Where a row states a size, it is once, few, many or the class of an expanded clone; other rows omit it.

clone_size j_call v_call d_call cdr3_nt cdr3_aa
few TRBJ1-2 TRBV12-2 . TGTGCAAGTCGCTTAGCGCTGAAGGGGACAGGGATTTACACCTTC CASRLALKGTGIYTF
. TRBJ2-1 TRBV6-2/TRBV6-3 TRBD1 TGTGCCAGCAGTAAACTCCCGGGACAGGGCCCCAATGAGCAGTTCTTC CASSKLPGQGPNEQFF
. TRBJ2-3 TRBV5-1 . TGCGCCAGCAGCTTGGCACAGGGTATTATGGATACGCAGTATTTT CASSLAQGIMDTQYF
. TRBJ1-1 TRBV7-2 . TGTGCCAGCAGCGCTCACAGGGTTCGGACTGAAGCTTTCTTT CASSAHRVRTEAFF
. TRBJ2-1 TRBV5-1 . TGCGCCAGCAGCTTGAGGGGGGAGGGGTACAATGAGCAGTTCTTC CASSLRGEGYNEQFF
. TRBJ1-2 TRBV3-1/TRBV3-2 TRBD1 TGTGCCAGCAGCCGAGGGGGCTTCTACACCTTC CASSRGGFYTF
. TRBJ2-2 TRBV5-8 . TGTGCCAGCAGCTTGGGAGGGCCTGGCGGGGAGCTGTTTTTT CASSLGGPGGELFF
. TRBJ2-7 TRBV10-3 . TGTGCCTCCTGGGAGGGCAGGGGATACGAGCAGTACTTC CASWEGRGYEQYF
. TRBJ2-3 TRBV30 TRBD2 TGTGCCTGGAGGGGAAGCGGGGGCACAGATACGCAGTATTTT CAWRGSGGTDTQYF
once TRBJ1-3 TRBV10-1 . TGCGCCAGCGCCTCAGTTCAGGATCCTGGAAACACCATATATTTT CASASVQDPGNTIYF
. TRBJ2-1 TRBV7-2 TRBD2 TGTGCCAGCAGCTTGCGACTAGCGGGGAATGAGCAGTTCTTC CASSLRLAGNEQFF
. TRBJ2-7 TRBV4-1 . TGCGCCAGCAGCCAAGAGCTATGGGTGCGGAACGAGCAGTACTTC CASSQELWVRNEQYF
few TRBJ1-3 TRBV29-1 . TGCAGCGTTCTGCTGGGGGGCACCATATATTTT CSVLLGGTIYF
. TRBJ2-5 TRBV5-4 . TGTGCCAGCAGCTTGTCCGGGACCCAGTACTTC CASSLSGTQYF
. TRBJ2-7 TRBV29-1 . TGCAGCGTTGTATTCAGGGAAAGGACCTACGAGCAGTACTTC CSVVFRERTYEQYF
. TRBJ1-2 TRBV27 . TGTGCCAGCAGTCCGAAGGGTATCAAGGGGGGCTACACCTTC CASSPKGIKGGYTF
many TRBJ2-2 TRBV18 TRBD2 TGTGCCAGCTCACCACGAGCGGGGGGGATCACCGGGGAGCTGTTTTTT CASSPRAGGITGELFF
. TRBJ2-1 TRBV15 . TGTGCCACCAGCCCCCGGGCAGGGCTAAGGCAGTTCTTC CATSPRAGLRQFF